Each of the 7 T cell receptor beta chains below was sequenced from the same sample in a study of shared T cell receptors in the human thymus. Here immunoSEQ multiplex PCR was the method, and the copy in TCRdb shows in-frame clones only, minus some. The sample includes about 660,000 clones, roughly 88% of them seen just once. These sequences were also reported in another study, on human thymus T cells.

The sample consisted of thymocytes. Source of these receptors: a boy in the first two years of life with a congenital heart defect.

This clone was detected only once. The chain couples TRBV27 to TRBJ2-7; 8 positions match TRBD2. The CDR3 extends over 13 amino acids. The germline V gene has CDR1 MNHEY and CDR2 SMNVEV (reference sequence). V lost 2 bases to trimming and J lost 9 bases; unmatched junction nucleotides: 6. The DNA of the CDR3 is TGTGCCAGCAGTTTAATTGGGCGGGAGGTGCAGTACTTC. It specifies CASSLIGREVQYF.

CDR3 bases: TGTGCCAGCAGTGGACTGGGGGGTAGCGGGAGGGACAATGAGCAGTTCTTC. Its protein product is CASSGLGGSGRDNEQFF. J is TRBJ2-1 and V is TRBV6-1; 11 nucleotides align to TRBD2. The length of the CDR3 is 17 residues. V lost 4 bases, J lost 5 bases, and 10 bases stayed unmatched. CDR1 MNHNS and CDR2 SASEGT come from the germline V gene.

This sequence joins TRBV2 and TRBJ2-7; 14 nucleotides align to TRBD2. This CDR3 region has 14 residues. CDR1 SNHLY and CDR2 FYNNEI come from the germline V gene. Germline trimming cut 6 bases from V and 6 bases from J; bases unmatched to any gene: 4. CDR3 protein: CASRGTSGSGEQYF. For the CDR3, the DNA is TGTGCCAGCAGGGGGACTAGCGGGAGCGGCGAGCAGTACTTC.

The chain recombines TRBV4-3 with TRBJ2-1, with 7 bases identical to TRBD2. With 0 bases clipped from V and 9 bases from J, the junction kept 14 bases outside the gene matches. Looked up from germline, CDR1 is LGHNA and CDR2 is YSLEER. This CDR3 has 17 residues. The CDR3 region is CASSQDLLPGGKGEQFF. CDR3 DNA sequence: TGCGCCAGCAGCCAAGATCTTTTGCCCGGGGGGAAGGGTGAGCAGTTCTTC.

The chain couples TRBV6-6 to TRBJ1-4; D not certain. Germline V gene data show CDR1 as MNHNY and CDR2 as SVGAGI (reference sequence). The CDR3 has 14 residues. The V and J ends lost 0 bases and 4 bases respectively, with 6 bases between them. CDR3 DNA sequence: TGTGCCAGCAGTTACTCGTACGGTAATGAAAAACTGTTTTTT. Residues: CASSYSYGNEKLFF.

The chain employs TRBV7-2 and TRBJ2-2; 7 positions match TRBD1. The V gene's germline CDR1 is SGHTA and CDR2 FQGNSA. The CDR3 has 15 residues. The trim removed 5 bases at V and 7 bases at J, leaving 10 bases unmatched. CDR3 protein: CASSLTTGAGGELFF. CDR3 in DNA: TGTGCCAGCAGCCTAACCACAGGGGCGGGCGGGGAGCTGTTTTTT.

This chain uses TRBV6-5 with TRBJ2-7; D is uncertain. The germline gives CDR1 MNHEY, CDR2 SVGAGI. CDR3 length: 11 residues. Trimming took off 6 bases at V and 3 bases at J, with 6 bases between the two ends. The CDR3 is CASRRHYEQYF. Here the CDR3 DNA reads TGTGCCAGCAGGCGCCACTACGAGCAGTACTTC.